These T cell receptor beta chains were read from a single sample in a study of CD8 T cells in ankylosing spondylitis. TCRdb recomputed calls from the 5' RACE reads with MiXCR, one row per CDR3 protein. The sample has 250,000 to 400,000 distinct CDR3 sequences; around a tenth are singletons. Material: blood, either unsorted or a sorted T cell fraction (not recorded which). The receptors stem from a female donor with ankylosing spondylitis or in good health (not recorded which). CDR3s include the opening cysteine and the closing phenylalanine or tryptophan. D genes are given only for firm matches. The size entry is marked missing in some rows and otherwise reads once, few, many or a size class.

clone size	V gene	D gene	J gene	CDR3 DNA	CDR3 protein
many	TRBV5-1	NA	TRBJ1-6	TGCGCCAGCAGCACCGAAGGCGGCGGAGGGTCACCCCTCCACTTT	CASSTEGGGGSPLHF
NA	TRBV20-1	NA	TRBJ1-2	TGCAGTGTTGACTCGACGGTGGGACCGTACTATGGCTACACCTTC	CSVDSTVGPYYGYTF
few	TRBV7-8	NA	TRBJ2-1	TGTGCCAGCAGCTTAGAGGTCGGGAGAGGCAATGAGCAGTTCTTC	CASSLEVGRGNEQFF
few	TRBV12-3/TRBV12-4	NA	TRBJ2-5	TGTGCCAGCAGTTTAGCTGGGGTAGCGGTGGGGGAGACCCAGTACTTC	CASSLAGVAVGETQYF
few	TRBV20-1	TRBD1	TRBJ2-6	TGCAGTGCTAGATCCGACAGGGGGCTAGGTGGGGCCAACGTCCTGACTTTC	CSARSDRGLGGANVLTF
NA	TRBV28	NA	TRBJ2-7	TGTGCCAGCAGTTTATCTACCGGACGCGAGCAGTACTTC	CASSLSTGREQYF
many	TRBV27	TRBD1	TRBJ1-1	TGTGCCAGCAGTCCTGTGGACAGGAGGACCACTGAAGCTTTCTTT	CASSPVDRRTTEAFF
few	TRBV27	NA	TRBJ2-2	TGTGCCAGCAGTAGCCCCTGGCGGGAGCTGTTTTTT	CASSSPWRELFF
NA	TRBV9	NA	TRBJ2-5	TGTGCCAGCAGCGTAGATATGGAGACCCAGTACTTC	CASSVDMETQYF
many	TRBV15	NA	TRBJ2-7	TGTGCCACCAGCAGAGATAGGGCGGGCGAGCAGTACTTC	CATSRDRAGEQYF
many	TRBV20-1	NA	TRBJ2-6	TGCAGTGCTAGTCCCCACCCGGGGGCCAACGTCCTGACTTTC	CSASPHPGANVLTF
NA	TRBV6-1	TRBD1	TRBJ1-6	TGTGCCAGCAGCCGAGACTCCCGGCAGGGGGGTTCACCCCTCCACTTT	CASSRDSRQGGSPLHF
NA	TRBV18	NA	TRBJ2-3	TGTGCCAGCTCACCAAAGTCCACAGATACGCAGTATTTT	CASSPKSTDTQYF
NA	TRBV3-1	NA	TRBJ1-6	TGTGCCAGCAGCCAGGCTACAGGGTTGTCACCCCTCCACTTT	CASSQATGLSPLHF
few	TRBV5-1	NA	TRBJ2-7	TGCGCCAGCAGCTTGACAACGGGGGCCACCTACGAGCAGTACTTC	CASSLTTGATYEQYF
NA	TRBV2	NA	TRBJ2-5	TGTGCCAGCAGTGAAGAGGCTGTAGGAGGGAGCGACCAGTACTTC	CASSEEAVGGSDQYF
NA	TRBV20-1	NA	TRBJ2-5	TGCAGTGGCCTCGAGGGGGAGACCCAGTACTTC	CSGLEGETQYF
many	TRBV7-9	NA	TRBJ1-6	TGTGCCAGCAGCAGTACAGGGTTTAATTCACCCCTCCACTTT	CASSSTGFNSPLHF
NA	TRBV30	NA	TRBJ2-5	TGTGCCTGGAGTCCCTGGGACTTGGAGACCCAGTACTTC	CAWSPWDLETQYF
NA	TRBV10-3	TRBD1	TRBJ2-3	TGTGCCATCAGTGAGGGTGGGACAGGAAGCACAGATACGCAGTATTTT	CAISEGGTGSTDTQYF
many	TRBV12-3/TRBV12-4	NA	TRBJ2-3	TGTGCCAGCACCGGACTCCGACAGGGCACAGATACGCAGTATTTT	CASTGLRQGTDTQYF
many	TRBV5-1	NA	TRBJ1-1	TGCGCCAGCAGCTTGGAGCCGAACACTGAAGCTTTCTTT	CASSLEPNTEAFF
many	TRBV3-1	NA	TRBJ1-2	TGTGCCAGCAGCCATGGGCACTTGAATGGCTACACCTTC	CASSHGHLNGYTF
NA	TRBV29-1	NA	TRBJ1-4	TGCAGCGTCTTCCACAGGGCCGGTGGCGAAAAACTGTTTTTT	CSVFHRAGGEKLFF
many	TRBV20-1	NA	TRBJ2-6	TGCAGTGCTGGGGCCAACGTCCTGACTTTC	CSAGANVLTF